These 6 T cell receptor beta chains came from one sample sequenced in a study of cytomegalovirus exposure and HLA in healthy donors. Amplification used 60 Vbeta primers and 13 Jbeta primers. Using immunoSEQ multiplex PCR, the repertoire was profiled, and TCRdb retains in-frame clones only, with some absent. Its clone listing holds around 76,000 clones. The sequenced sample was PBMCs. These receptors all stem from a boy younger than 18 in good health and CMV-seronegative.

The rearrangement uses TRBV7-9 and TRBJ1-2; TRBD1 matches 9 bases. The J segment lost 6 bases and the V segment lost 5 bases, leaving 4 bases of the junction unmatched. The CDR3 has 13 amino acids. Germline-derived CDR1 and CDR2 are SEHNR and FQNEAQ (reference sequence). The CDR3 here is CASSIQGADGYTF. The DNA for the CDR3 is TGTGCCAGCAGCATACAGGGGGCGGATGGCTACACCTTC.

The V gene is TRBV11-2, the J gene TRBJ1-3, with 9 positions matching TRBD1. V gave up 6 bases and J gave up 0 bases; unmatched junction bases: 15. CDR1 is SGHAT and CDR2 is FQNNGV in the germline V gene. The CDR3 extends over 19 amino acids. The CDR3 sequence is CASRSPAGQGSSSGNTIYF. CDR3 nucleotide sequence: TGTGCCAGCAGGTCTCCTGCGGGACAGGGCTCAAGCTCTGGAAACACCATATATTTT.

The chain is built from TRBV7-9 and TRBJ2-1; 14 bases agree with TRBD2. The CDR3 length is 15 residues. CDR1 is SEHNR and CDR2 is FQNEAQ in the germline V gene (reference sequence). V gave up 6 bases and J gave up 8 bases; unmatched junction bases: 6. The CDR3 sequence: CASSKTSGGADEQFF. The CDR3 region has the DNA TGTGCCAGCAGTAAGACTAGCGGGGGGGCTGATGAGCAGTTCTTC. Supplemented by reference TRBV7-9 and TRBJ2-1, the full variable domain reads DTGVSQNPRHKITKRGQNVTFRCDPISEHNRLYWYRQTLGQGPEFLTYFQNEAQLEKSRLLSDRFSAERPKGSFSTLEIQRTEQGDSAMYLCASSKTSGGADEQFFGPGTRLTVL.

J is TRBJ1-1 and V is TRBV7-6; D remains unclear. The CDR3 length is 13 residues. Germline V gene sequence: CDR1 SGHVS, CDR2 FNYEAQ. Trimming took off 5 bases at V and 1 base at J, with 8 bases between the two ends. In DNA form, the CDR3 reads TGTGCCAGCAGCGCCCAGGAGAACACTGAAGCTTTCTTT. This codes for CASSAQENTEAFF.

The V call is TRBV6-5, the J call TRBJ1-1, with D possibly being TRBD1 (5 bases). Germline V gives CDR1 MNHEY, CDR2 SVGAGI. Deletions cut 10 bases from V and 4 bases from J, with 16 bases between. There are 13 residues in the CDR3. Here the CDR3 reads CATFSPGGTEAFF. Written as DNA, the CDR3 is TGTGCCACTTTCTCTCCGGGGGGCACTGAAGCTTTCTTT.

In DNA, the CDR3 is TGTGCCAGTAGTAACTGGGACAGGGGATATAATTCACCCCTCCACTTT. Protein: CASSNWDRGYNSPLHF. V gene TRBV19 combines with J gene TRBJ1-6; 10 bases align to TRBD1. The CDR3 runs 16 residues. Germline V gene data show CDR1 as LNHDA and CDR2 as SQIVND (reference sequence). Losses at the gene ends were 4 bases for V and 4 bases for J; bases not matched to a gene: 4.